In this sample, the clone carrying this TCR beta chain turned up a few times. Its target is not known. This record belongs to a study of identical twins. This CDR3 has 16 residues. Germline V lookup: CDR1 MRHNA, CDR2 SNTAGT. V was trimmed by 7 bases and J by 0 bases, leaving 13 bases between them. A universal primer site was added by template switching, and unique molecular identifiers were carried by the cDNA. TCRdb re-called the 5' RACE reads with MiXCR, one entry per CDR3 protein. Found here are 200,000 to 300,000 distinct CDR3 sequences, approximately 11% of them singletons; the top ten hold about 3.9%. Study-level findings and limits: Out-of-frame sharing of TCR alpha in monozygotic twins was underestimated by models.

These data also formed part of another study, on yellow fever vaccine responses in identical twins.

The receptor's source is a young woman in good health. The sample consisted of memory (CD45RO+) T cells sorted from blood. This chain joins TRBV6-4 and TRBJ2-6, with D maybe TRBD1 (6 bases). Written as DNA, the CDR3 is TGTGCCAGCACCGGGACATCCGACTCTGGGGCCAACGTCCTGACTTTC. Its translation: CASTGTSDSGANVLTF.